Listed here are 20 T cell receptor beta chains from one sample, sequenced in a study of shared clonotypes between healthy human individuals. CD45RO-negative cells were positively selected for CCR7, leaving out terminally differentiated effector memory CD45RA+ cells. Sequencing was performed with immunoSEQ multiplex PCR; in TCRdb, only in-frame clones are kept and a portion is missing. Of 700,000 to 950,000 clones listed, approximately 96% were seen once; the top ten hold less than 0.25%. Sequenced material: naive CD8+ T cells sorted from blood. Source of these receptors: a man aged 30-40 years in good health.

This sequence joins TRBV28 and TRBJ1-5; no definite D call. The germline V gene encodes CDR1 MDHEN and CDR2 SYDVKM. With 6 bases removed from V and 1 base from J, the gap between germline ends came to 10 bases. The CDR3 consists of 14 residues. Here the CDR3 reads CASRPFRSNQPQHF. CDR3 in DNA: TGTGCCAGCAGACCCTTTAGGAGCAATCAGCCCCAGCATTTT.

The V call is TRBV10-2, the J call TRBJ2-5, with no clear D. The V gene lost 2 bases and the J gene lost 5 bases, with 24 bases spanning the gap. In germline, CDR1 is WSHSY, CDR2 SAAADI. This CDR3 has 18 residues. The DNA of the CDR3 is TGCGCCAGCAGTGAGAGGCGATTTGACCCACCCTTCGGGGAGACCCAGTACTTC. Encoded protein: CASSERRFDPPFGETQYF.

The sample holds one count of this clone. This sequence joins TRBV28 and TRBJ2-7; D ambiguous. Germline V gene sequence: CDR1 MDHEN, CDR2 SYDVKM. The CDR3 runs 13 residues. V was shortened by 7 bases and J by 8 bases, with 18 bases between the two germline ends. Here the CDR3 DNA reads TGTGCCAGCACAAGACGTGGCCCCCCCAAGCAGTACTTC. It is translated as CASTRRGPPKQYF.

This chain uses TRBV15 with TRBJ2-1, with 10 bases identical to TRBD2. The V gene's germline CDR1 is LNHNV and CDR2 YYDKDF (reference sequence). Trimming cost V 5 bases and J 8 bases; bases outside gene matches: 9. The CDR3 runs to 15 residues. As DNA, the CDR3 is TGTGCCACCAGCGCAGCCGGGACTAGCGTCTATGAGCAGTTCTTC. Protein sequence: CATSAAGTSVYEQFF.

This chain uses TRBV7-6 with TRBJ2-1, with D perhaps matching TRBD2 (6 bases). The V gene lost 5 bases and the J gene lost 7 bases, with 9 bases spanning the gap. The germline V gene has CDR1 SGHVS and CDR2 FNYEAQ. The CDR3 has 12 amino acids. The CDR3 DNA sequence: TGTGCCAGCAGCGTTAGCGGTAATGAGCAGTTCTTC. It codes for CASSVSGNEQFF.

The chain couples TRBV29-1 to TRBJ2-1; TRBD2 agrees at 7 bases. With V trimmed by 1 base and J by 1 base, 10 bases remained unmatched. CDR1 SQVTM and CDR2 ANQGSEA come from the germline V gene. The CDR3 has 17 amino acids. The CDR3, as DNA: TGCAGCGTTGAAGCCTTGGGGCGGGAGAAGTCCTACAATGAGCAGTTCTTC. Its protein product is CSVEALGREKSYNEQFF.

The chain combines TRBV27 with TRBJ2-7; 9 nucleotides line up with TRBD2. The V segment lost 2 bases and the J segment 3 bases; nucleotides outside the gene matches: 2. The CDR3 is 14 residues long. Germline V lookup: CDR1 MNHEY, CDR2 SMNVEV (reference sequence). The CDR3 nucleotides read TGTGCCAGCAGTTTAGATAGCGGGAGCTACGAGCAGTACTTC. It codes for CASSLDSGSYEQYF.

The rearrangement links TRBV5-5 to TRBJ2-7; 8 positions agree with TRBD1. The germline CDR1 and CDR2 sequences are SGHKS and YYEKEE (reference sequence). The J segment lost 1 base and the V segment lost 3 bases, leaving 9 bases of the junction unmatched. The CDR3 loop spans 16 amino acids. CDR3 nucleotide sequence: TGTGCCAGCAGCTCTCCAGGGGGCGCATCATCCTACGAGCAGTACTTC. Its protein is CASSSPGGASSYEQYF.

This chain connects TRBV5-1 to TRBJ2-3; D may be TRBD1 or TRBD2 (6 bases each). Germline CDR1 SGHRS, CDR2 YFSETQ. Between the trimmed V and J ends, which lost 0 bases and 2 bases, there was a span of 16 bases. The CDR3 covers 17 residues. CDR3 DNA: TGCGCCAGCAGCTTGGATCGGGGGCAGGGGTCCACAGATACGCAGTATTTT. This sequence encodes CASSLDRGQGSTDTQYF.

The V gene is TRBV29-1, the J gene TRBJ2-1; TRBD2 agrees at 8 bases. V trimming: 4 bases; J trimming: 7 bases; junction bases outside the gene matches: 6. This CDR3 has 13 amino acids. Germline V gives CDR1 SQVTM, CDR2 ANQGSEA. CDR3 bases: TGCAGCGTTGGGGACGGCGGGAGGAATGAGCAGTTCTTC. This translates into CSVGDGGRNEQFF.

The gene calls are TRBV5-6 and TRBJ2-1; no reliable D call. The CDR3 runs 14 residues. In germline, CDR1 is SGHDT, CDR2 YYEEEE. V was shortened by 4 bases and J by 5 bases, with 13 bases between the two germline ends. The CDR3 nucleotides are TGTGCCAGCAGCCCCCATGCCCCAAACAATGAGCAGTTCTTC. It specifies CASSPHAPNNEQFF.

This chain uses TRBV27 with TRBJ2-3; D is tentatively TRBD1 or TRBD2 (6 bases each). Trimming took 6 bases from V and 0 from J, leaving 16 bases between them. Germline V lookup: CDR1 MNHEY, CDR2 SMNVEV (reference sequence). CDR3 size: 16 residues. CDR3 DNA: TGTGCCAGCAGCCCCGTATGGGGGGCAAGCACAGATACGCAGTATTTT. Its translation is CASSPVWGASTDTQYF.

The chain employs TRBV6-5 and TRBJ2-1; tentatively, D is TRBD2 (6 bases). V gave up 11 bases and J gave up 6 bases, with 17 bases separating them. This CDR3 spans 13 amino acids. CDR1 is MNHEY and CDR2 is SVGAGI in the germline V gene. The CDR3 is CASGTPGGNEQFF. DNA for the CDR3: TGTGCCTCCGGGACTCCTGGGGGCAATGAGCAGTTCTTC.

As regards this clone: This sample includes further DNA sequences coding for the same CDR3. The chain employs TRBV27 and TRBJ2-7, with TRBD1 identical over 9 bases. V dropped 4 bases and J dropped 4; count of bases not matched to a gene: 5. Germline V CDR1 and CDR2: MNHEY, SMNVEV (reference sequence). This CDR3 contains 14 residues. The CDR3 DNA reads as TGTGCCAGCAGTTCCGGGACAGGGCGGTACGAGCAGTACTTC. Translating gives CASSSGTGRYEQYF.

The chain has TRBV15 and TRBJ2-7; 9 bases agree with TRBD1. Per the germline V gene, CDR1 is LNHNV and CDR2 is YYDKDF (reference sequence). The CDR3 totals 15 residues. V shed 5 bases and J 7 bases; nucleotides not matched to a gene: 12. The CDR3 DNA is TGTGCCACCAGCTTGCACAGGGGGCCATTGAGGGAGCAGTACTTC. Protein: CATSLHRGPLREQYF.

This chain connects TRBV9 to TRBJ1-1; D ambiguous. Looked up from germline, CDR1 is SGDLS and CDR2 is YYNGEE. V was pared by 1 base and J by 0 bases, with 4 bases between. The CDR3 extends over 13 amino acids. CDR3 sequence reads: CASSVRMNTEAFF. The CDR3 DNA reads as TGTGCCAGCAGCGTACGGATGAACACTGAAGCTTTCTTT. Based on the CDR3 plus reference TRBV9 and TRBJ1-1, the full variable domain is DSGVTQTPKHLITATGQRVTLRCSPRSGDLSVYWYQQSLDQGLQFLIQYYNGEERAKGNILERFSAQQFPDLHSELNLSSLELGDSALYFCASSVRMNTEAFFGQGTRLTVV.

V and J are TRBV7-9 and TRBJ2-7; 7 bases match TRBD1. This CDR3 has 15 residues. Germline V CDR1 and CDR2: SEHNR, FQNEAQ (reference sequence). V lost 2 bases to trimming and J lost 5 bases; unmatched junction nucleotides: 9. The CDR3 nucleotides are TGTGCCAGCAGCTTATTGACAGGGTTCTTGAACGAGCAGTACTTC. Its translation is CASSLLTGFLNEQYF.

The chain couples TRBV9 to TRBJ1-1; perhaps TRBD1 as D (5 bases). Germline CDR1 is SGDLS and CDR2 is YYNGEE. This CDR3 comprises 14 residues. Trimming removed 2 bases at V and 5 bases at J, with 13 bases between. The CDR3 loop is CASSVPGTGTEAFF. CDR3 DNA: TGTGCCAGCAGCGTTCCGGGGACGGGTACTGAAGCTTTCTTT.

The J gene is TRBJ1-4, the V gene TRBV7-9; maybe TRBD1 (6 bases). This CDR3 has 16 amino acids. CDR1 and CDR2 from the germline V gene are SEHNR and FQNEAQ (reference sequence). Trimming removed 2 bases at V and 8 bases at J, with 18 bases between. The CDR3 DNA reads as TGTGCCAGCAGCTTACTCTCGGCAGGGGAGGGGGAAAAACTGTTTTTT. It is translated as CASSLLSAGEGEKLFF.

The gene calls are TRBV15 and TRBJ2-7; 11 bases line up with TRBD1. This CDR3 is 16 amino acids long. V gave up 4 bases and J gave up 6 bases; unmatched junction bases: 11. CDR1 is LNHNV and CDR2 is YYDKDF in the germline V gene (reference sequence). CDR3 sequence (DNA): TGTGCCACCAGCACCATCTCCGGACAGGGGGCAATCGAGCAGTACTTC. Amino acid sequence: CATSTISGQGAIEQYF.